The clone carrying this TCR beta chain was detected only a few times. The antigen is unknown. This CDR3 spans 13 amino acids. V was trimmed by 0 bases and J by 7 bases, leaving 4 bases between them. Germline CDR1 reads MNHNS; CDR2 reads SASEGT. The table came from immunoSEQ multiplex PCR; TCRdb's copy has only in-frame clones and leaves some out. The table lists some 1,100,000 clones, around 82% of them singletons, with 0.5% to 0.6% in the top ten. The record originates from a study of shared clonotypes between healthy human individuals. Broader study findings: Sampling involved blood alone; tissue repertoires likely differ. Naive subsets typically showed greater estimated richness than memory subsets. Clonotype sharing among donors likely depends on sequencing depth.

This receptor was taken from a man between 18 and 29 years old in good health. Some clones in this sample may be carry-over from other donors' samples. This chain joins TRBV6-1 and TRBJ1-6; unclear D gene. The specimen sequenced was memory CD4+ T cells from PBMCs. Subset here: CD45RA-negative fraction. CDR3: CASSEAANSPLHF. CDR3 bases: TGTGCCAGCAGTGAAGCGGCCAATTCACCCCTCCACTTT.